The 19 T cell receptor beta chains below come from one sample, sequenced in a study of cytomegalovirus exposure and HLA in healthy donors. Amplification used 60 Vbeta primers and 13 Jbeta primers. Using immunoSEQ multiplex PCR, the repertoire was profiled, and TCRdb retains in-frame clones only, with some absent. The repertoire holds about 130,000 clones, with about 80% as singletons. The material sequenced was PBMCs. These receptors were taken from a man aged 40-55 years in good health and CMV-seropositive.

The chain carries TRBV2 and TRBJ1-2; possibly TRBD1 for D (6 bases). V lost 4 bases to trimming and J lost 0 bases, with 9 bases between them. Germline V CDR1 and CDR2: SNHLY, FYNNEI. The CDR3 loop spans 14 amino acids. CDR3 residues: CASSAYRANYGYTF. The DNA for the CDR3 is TGTGCCAGCAGTGCCTACAGGGCTAACTATGGCTACACCTTC.

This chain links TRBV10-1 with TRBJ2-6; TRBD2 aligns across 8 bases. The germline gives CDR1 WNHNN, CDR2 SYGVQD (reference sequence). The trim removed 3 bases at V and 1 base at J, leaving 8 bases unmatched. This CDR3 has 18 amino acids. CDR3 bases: TGCGCCAGCAGTGATTTTGCAGCGGGAGCTTCTGGGGCCAACGTCCTGACTTTC. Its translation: CASSDFAAGASGANVLTF.

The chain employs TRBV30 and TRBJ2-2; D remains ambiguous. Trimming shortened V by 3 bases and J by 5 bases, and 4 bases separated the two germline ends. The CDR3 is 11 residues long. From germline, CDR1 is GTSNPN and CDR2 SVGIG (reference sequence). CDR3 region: CAWRRTGELFF. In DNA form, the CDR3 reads TGTGCCTGGAGACGGACCGGGGAGCTGTTTTTT.

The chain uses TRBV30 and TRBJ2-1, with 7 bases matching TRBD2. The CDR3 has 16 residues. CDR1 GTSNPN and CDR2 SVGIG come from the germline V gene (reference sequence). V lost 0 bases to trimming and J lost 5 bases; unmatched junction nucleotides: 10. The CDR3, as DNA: TGTGCCTGGAGTGTACATCGAAGCGGGACCCACAATGAGCAGTTCTTC. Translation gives CAWSVHRSGTHNEQFF.

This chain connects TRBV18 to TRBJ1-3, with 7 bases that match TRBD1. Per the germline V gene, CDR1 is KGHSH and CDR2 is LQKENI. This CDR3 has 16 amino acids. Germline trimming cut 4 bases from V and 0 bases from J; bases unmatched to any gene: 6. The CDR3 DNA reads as TGTGCCAGCTCACGGGACAGCCAGAACTCTGGAAACACCATATATTTT. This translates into CASSRDSQNSGNTIYF.

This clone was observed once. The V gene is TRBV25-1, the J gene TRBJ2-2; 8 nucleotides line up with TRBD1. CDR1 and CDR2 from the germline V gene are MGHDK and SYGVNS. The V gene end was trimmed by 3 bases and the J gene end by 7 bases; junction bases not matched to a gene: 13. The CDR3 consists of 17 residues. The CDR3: CASSDPFGTGRIGELFF. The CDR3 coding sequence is TGTGCCAGCAGTGACCCCTTCGGGACAGGAAGGATCGGGGAGCTGTTTTTT. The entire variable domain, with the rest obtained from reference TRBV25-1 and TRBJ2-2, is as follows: EADIYQTPRYLVIGTGKKITLECSQTMGHDKMYWYQQDPGMELHLIHYSYGVNSTEKGDLSSESTVSRIRTEHFPLTLESARPSHTSQYLCASSDPFGTGRIGELFFGEGSRLTVL.

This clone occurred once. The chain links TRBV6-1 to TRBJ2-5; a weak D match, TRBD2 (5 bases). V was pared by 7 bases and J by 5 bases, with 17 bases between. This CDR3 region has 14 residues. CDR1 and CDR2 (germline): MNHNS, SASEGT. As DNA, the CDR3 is TGTGCCAGCACCGGGGTGGGAGTGTGGGAGACCCAGTACTTC. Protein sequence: CASTGVGVWETQYF.

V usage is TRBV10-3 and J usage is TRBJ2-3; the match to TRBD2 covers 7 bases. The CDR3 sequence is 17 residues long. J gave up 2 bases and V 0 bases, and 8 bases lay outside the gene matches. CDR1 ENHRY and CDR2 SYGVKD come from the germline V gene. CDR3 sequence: CAISESAASGNTDTQYF. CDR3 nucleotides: TGTGCCATCAGTGAGTCTGCGGCTAGCGGTAACACAGATACGCAGTATTTT.

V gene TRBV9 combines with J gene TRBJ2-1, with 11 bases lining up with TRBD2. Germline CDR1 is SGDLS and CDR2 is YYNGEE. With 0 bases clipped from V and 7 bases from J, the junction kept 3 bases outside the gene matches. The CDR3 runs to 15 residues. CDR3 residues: CASSVDLAGGNEQFF. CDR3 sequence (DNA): TGTGCCAGCAGCGTAGACCTAGCGGGAGGTAATGAGCAGTTCTTC.

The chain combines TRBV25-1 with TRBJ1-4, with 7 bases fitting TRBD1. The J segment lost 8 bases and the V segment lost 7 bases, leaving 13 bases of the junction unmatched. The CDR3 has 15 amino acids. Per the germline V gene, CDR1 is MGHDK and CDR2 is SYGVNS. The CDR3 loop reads CASTRGGRGGEKLFF. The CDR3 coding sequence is TGTGCCAGCACCCGAGGGGGCAGGGGCGGCGAAAAACTGTTTTTT.

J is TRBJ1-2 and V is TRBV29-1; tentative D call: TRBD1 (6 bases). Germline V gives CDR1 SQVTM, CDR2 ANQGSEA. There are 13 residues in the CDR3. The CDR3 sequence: CSPWRAGENGYTF. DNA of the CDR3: TGCAGTCCTTGGAGAGCAGGGGAAAATGGCTACACCTTC.

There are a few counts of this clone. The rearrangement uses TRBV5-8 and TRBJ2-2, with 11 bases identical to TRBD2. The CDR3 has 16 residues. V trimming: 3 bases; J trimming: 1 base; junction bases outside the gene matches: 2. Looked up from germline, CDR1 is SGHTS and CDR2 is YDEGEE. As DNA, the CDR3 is TGTGCCAGCAGCTCGACTAGCGGGATGAACACCGGGGAGCTGTTTTTT. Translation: CASSSTSGMNTGELFF.

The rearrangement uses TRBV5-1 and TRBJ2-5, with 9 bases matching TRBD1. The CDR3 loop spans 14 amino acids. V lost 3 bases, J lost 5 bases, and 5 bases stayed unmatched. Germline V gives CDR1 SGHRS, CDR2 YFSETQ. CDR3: CASSSTGGRETQYF. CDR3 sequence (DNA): TGCGCCAGCAGCTCCACAGGGGGCCGGGAGACCCAGTACTTC.

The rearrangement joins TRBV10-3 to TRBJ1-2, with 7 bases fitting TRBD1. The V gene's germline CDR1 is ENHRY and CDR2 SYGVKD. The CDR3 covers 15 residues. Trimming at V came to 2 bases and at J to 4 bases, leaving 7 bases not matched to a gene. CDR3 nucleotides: TGTGCCATCAGTGAGACAGAAGACAGGGTCTATGGCTACACCTTC. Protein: CAISETEDRVYGYTF.

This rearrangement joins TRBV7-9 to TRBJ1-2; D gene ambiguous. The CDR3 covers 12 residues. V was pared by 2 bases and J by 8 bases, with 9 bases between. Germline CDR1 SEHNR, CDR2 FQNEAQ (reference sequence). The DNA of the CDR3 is TGTGCCAGCAGCTTAAACGGTCACGGCTACACCTTC. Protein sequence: CASSLNGHGYTF.

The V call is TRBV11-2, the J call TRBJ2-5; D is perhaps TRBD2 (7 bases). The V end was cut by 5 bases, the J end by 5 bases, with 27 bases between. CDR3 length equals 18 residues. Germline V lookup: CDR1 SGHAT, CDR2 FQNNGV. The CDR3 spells CASSHTGSPAGVGETQYF. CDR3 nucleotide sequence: TGTGCCAGCAGCCATACAGGGTCCCCCGCGGGAGTGGGGGAGACCCAGTACTTC.

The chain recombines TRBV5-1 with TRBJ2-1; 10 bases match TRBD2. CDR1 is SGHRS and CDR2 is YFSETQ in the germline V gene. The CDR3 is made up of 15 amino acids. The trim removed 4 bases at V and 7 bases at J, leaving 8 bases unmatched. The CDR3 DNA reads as TGCGCCAGCAGCGGAGGGCTAGCGGGGGTAAATGAGCAGTTCTTC. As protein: CASSGGLAGVNEQFF.

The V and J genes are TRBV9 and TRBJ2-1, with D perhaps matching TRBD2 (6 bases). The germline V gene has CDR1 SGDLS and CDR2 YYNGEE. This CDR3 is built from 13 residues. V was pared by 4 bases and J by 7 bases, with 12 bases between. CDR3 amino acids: CASSLTSQNEQFF. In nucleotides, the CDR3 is TGTGCCAGCAGCTTGACTAGTCAGAATGAGCAGTTCTTC.

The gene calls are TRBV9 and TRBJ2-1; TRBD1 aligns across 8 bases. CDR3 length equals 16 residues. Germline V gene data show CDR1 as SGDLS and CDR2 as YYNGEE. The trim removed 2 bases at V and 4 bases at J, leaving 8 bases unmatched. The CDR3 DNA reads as TGTGCCAGCAGCGTTTTTCCGGGACAGGCGTACAATGAGCAGTTCTTC. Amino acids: CASSVFPGQAYNEQFF.